This entry is about one T cell receptor beta chain. Its target is not known. Conversion of TCR transcripts into cDNA relied on 5'RACE template switching, which added a universal primer site and UMIs. Each CDR3 protein gets one entry after TCRdb re-called the 5' RACE reads with MiXCR. The sample shows about 340,000 distinct CDR3 sequences, approximately 13% of them seen only once. The entry originates in a study of T cells after yellow fever vaccination. Study-level information: Low-cell-number fractions were prepared with SMART-Seq v4 Ultra Low Input. Notes on the study in general: Most clones from primary vaccination resurfaced after the booster (approximately 95% CD4, 70% to 90% CD8). By day 5 rather than day 15, the secondary response had peaked, though it was weaker.

Germline CDR1 DFQATT, CDR2 SNEGSKA (reference sequence). V lost 3 bases and J 13 bases, leaving 19 bases between the germline ends. The CDR3 runs 12 residues. V and J are TRBV20-1 and TRBJ2-7, with D hard to call. This receptor was taken from a man aged 18 to 29 who received the YFV17D yellow fever vaccine. The sample in question was CD4+ T cells sorted from PBMCs, obtained 15 days after the yellow fever booster vaccination. The CDR3: CSASEGLGPSYF. CDR3 DNA sequence: TGCAGTGCTAGTGAAGGGCTAGGGCCGAGCTACTTC.